The 23 T cell receptor beta chains in this list originate from one sample, sequenced in a study of cytomegalovirus exposure and HLA in healthy donors. The PCR was carried out with 60 Vbeta primers and 13 Jbeta primers. Repertoires were generated with immunoSEQ multiplex PCR, while TCRdb's copy carries only in-frame clones and drops some. The sample holds 55,000 to 75,000 clones, approximately 72% seen once. The specimen was PBMCs. The receptor set was obtained from a woman between 25 and 40 years old in good health and CMV-seropositive.

J is TRBJ1-1 and V is TRBV29-1, with 8 bases lining up with TRBD1. The CDR3 spans 14 residues. The germline V gene encodes CDR1 SQVTM and CDR2 ANQGSEA. Trimming cost V 4 bases and J 1 base; bases outside gene matches: 5. The CDR3 DNA reads TGCAGCGTTGTACGCAGGGGGCAGAACACTGAAGCTTTCTTT. This translates into CSVVRRGQNTEAFF.

The V call is TRBV5-6, the J call TRBJ2-1, with D possibly TRBD2 on 6 matching bases. The CDR3 is 13 residues long. Germline CDR1 reads SGHDT; CDR2 reads YYEEEE. Between the trimmed V and J ends, which lost 1 base and 7 bases, there was a span of 9 bases. CDR3 in amino acids: CASSLSGVNEQFF. The CDR3 DNA reads TGTGCCAGCAGCTTGTCGGGAGTAAATGAGCAGTTCTTC.

The CDR3 nucleotides are TGTGCCAGCAGTTACTCTCTAGCCCCCGGGGACGAGCAGTACTTC. Its translation is CASSYSLAPGDEQYF. The gene calls are TRBV6-5 and TRBJ2-7; possible D gene TRBD2, 5 bases. V was clipped by 0 bases and J by 5 bases, with 14 bases between them. The CDR3 is 15 residues long. The germline V gene encodes CDR1 MNHEY and CDR2 SVGAGI.

The table lists this clone with a few counts. The chain uses TRBV5-6 and TRBJ2-3; 7 nucleotides align to TRBD2. With V trimmed by 6 bases and J by 5 bases, 12 bases remained unmatched. The germline V gene encodes CDR1 SGHDT and CDR2 YYEEEE. The CDR3 is made up of 15 amino acids. CDR3 residues: CASNLGGRAGDTQYF. CDR3 nucleotide sequence: TGTGCCAGCAACCTAGGAGGGAGGGCCGGAGATACGCAGTATTTT.

The CDR3 nucleotides are TGCGCCAGCAGCCAAGGACTAGCGGGAGGAGAGCAGTACTTC. Translating gives CASSQGLAGGEQYF. The V gene is TRBV4-3, the J gene TRBJ2-7, with TRBD2 matching 13 bases. The junction had 1 base not matched to a gene; V was cut back by 1 base and J by 7 bases. Germline lookup yields CDR1 LGHNA and CDR2 YSLEER. The length of the CDR3 is 14 residues.

The chain employs TRBV12-5 and TRBJ2-1; possible D gene TRBD2, 5 bases. The CDR3 extends over 17 amino acids. Germline CDR1 is LGHNT and CDR2 is FRNRAP. Between the trimmed V and J ends, which lost 4 bases and 0 bases, there was a span of 16 bases. The chain's CDR3 is CASGSSGNEGSYNEQFF. Here the CDR3 DNA reads TGTGCTAGTGGTTCCTCTGGCAACGAGGGCTCCTACAATGAGCAGTTCTTC.

The CDR3 protein is CSVAGGLNYGYTF. For the CDR3, the DNA is TGCAGCGTTGCAGGGGGCCTAAACTATGGCTACACCTTC. The rearrangement links TRBV29-1 to TRBJ1-2; 8 bases line up with TRBD1. Unmatched junction bases numbered 3, after V lost 4 bases and J lost 2 bases. Germline V CDR1 and CDR2: SQVTM, ANQGSEA. The CDR3 extends over 13 amino acids.

The sample holds one count of this clone. The CDR3 DNA reads TGTGCCAGTAGTAGCCGGGACAGGGAGGTGGGGCAGTACTTC. It yields the protein CASSSRDREVGQYF. The chain joins TRBV19 to TRBJ2-7, with 9 bases matching TRBD1. This CDR3 is built from 14 residues. CDR1 and CDR2 from the germline V gene are LNHDA and SQIVND (reference sequence). V shed 4 bases and J 9 bases; nucleotides not matched to a gene: 10. Filled out from reference TRBV19 and TRBJ2-7, the complete variable domain reads DGGITQSPKYLFRKEGQNVTLSCEQNLNHDAMYWYRQDPGQGLRLIYYSQIVNDFQKGDIAEGYSVSREKKESFPLTVTSAQKNPTAFYLCASSSRDREVGQYFGPGTRLTVT.

J is TRBJ1-4 and V is TRBV7-6; TRBD1 matches at 9 bases. V shed 4 bases and J 2 bases; nucleotides not matched to a gene: 2. The CDR3 is 15 amino acids. Per the germline V gene, CDR1 is SGHVS and CDR2 is FNYEAQ. CDR3 bases: TGTGCCAGCAGCTCAACAGGGGGCACTAATGAAAAACTGTTTTTT. As protein: CASSSTGGTNEKLFF. Drawing the rest from reference TRBV7-6 and TRBJ1-4, the complete variable domain is GAGVSQSPRYKVTKRGQDVALRCDPISGHVSLYWYRQALGQGPEFLTYFNYEAQQDKSGLPNDRFSAERPEGSISTLTIQRTEQRDSAMYRCASSSTGGTNEKLFFGSGTQLSVL.

This clone showed up just once. The chain employs TRBV11-2 and TRBJ1-1, with 9 bases that match TRBD1. The J segment lost 7 bases and the V segment lost 5 bases, leaving 5 bases of the junction unmatched. The germline gives CDR1 SGHAT, CDR2 FQNNGV. This CDR3 has 13 residues. CDR3 nucleotides: TGTGCCAGCAGCGACAGGGGGGACAGTGAAGCTTTCTTT. Its translation: CASSDRGDSEAFF.

This clone has only a few counts. The chain has TRBV18 and TRBJ1-1; D might be TRBD1 (6 bases). The CDR3 extends over 14 amino acids. Germline CDR1 and CDR2: KGHSH and LQKENI. V lost 5 bases and J lost 1, with 11 bases in between. CDR3 sequence: CASSEQGGNTEAFF. CDR3 coding DNA: TGTGCCAGCTCAGAACAGGGCGGGAACACTGAAGCTTTCTTT.

The rearrangement joins TRBV6-4 to TRBJ2-7, with 8 nucleotides matching TRBD2. V lost 0 bases, J lost 6 bases, and 7 bases stayed unmatched. The CDR3 length is 15 residues. Germline CDR1 is MRHNA and CDR2 is SNTAGT. The CDR3 loop is CASSDSAGAFGEQYF. The CDR3 DNA follows: TGTGCCAGCAGTGACTCAGCGGGAGCCTTTGGCGAGCAGTACTTC.

This chain's CDR3 is CASSFVRGQGGETQYF. The CDR3 DNA sequence: TGTGCCAGCAGCTTCGTTCGGGGACAGGGAGGCGAGACCCAGTACTTC. The chain couples TRBV7-2 to TRBJ2-5; 9 positions agree with TRBD1. Trimming removed 3 bases from V and 5 bases from J; junction bases left unmatched: 10. Germline V gene sequence: CDR1 SGHTA, CDR2 FQGNSA. CDR3 length equals 16 residues.

This sequence joins TRBV7-8 and TRBJ1-2; D may be TRBD1 (5 bases). CDR3 length equals 16 residues. Deletions cut 5 bases from V and 3 bases from J, with 19 bases between. Germline V gene sequence: CDR1 SGHVS, CDR2 FQNEAQ. The CDR3 sequence is CASSLSPFGGYYGYTF. The CDR3 DNA follows: TGTGCCAGCAGCCTCTCCCCCTTCGGGGGATACTATGGCTACACCTTC.

This chain links TRBV6-1 with TRBJ2-7; 7 bases are a match to TRBD1. The V segment lost 6 bases and the J segment 4 bases; nucleotides outside the gene matches: 9. Germline lookup yields CDR1 MNHNS and CDR2 SASEGT. CDR3 length: 14 residues. CDR3 sequence: CASSLDRVGYEQYF. CDR3 in DNA: TGTGCCAGCAGCCTCGACAGGGTTGGATACGAGCAGTACTTC.

Remarks on this clone: The junction shows a germline mismatch at one end, possibly a read error. The chain uses TRBV19 and TRBJ2-3, with D perhaps matching TRBD2 (5 bases). Per the germline V gene, CDR1 is LNHDA and CDR2 is SQIVND (reference sequence). The CDR3 has 15 amino acids. CDR3 region: CASSARTPQADSQYF. The CDR3 DNA is TGTGCCAGTAGTGCCCGGACTCCCCAGGCAGATTCGCAGTATTTT.

The V call is TRBV19, the J call TRBJ2-1; TRBD1 matches 7 bases. V trimming: 3 bases; J trimming: 0 bases; junction bases outside the gene matches: 8. Germline loops: CDR1 LNHDA, CDR2 SQIVND (reference sequence). The CDR3 runs 17 residues. CDR3 bases: TGTGCCAGTAGTATTGGACAGGACACAAGCTCCTACAATGAGCAGTTCTTC. As protein: CASSIGQDTSSYNEQFF. Combining the CDR3 with reference TRBV19 and TRBJ2-1 gives the whole variable domain DGGITQSPKYLFRKEGQNVTLSCEQNLNHDAMYWYRQDPGQGLRLIYYSQIVNDFQKGDIAEGYSVSREKKESFPLTVTSAQKNPTAFYLCASSIGQDTSSYNEQFFGPGTRLTVL.

The chain uses TRBV30 and TRBJ1-2; TRBD1 agrees at 10 bases. Looked up from germline, CDR1 is GTSNPN and CDR2 is SVGIG (reference sequence). Trimming at V came to 4 bases and at J to 4 bases, leaving 9 bases not matched to a gene. CDR3 length: 15 amino acids. As DNA, the CDR3 is TGTGCCTGGACCCCCGGGACAGGGGCCGCCTATGGCTACACCTTC. As protein: CAWTPGTGAAYGYTF. Variable domain in full (rest from reference TRBV30 and TRBJ1-2): SQTIHQWPATLVQPVGSPLSLECTVEGTSNPNLYWYRQAAGRGLQLLFYSVGIGQISSEVPQNLSASRPQDRQFILSSKKLLLSDSGFYLCAWTPGTGAAYGYTFGSGTRLTVV.

V gene TRBV10-3 combines with J gene TRBJ2-5, with TRBD2 identical over 7 bases. The trim removed 10 bases at V and 0 bases at J, leaving 5 bases unmatched. This CDR3 is built from 13 residues. Germline V gene lookup returns CDR1 ENHRY and CDR2 SYGVKD. The CDR3 DNA reads as TGTGCCACCGCGGGGGTGTACCAAGAGACCCAGTACTTC. Translating it yields CATAGVYQETQYF.

The rearrangement links TRBV6-1 to TRBJ2-7; D is possibly TRBD1 (5 bases). This CDR3 region has 17 residues. Germline lookup yields CDR1 MNHNS and CDR2 SASEGT. Trimming took off 2 bases at V and 4 bases at J, with 21 bases between the two ends. This CDR3 reads CASSEIGVTLGKYEQYF. DNA for the CDR3: TGTGCCAGCAGTGAAATAGGGGTTACTTTGGGGAAATACGAGCAGTACTTC.

The rearrangement uses TRBV18 and TRBJ2-5, with D uncertain. CDR1 is KGHSH, CDR2 LQKENI, per germline. The CDR3 spans 15 residues. V dropped 6 bases and J dropped 0 bases, with 14 bases sitting between them. CDR3 in amino acids: CASSSTVTYQETQYF. DNA of the CDR3: TGTGCCAGCTCGTCTACTGTAACGTACCAAGAGACCCAGTACTTC.

The rearrangement links TRBV5-1 to TRBJ1-2; 10 nucleotides agree with TRBD1. The CDR3 is 16 amino acids. From germline, CDR1 is SGHRS and CDR2 YFSETQ. Trimming removed 0 bases from V and 4 bases from J; junction bases left unmatched: 6. The CDR3 reads CASSLERGQGGYGYTF. The CDR3 DNA sequence: TGCGCCAGCAGCTTGGAACGAGGACAGGGGGGCTATGGCTACACCTTC.

The chain carries TRBV19 and TRBJ1-2; 10 bases line up with TRBD1. V lost 6 bases and J lost 4; bases outside the gene matches: 14. Germline-derived CDR1 and CDR2 are LNHDA and SQIVND (reference sequence). The CDR3 is made up of 17 amino acids. The CDR3 DNA reads as TGTGCCAGTAGATCAACCCCCGGGACAGGGGTTCGCTATGGCTACACCTTC. Translation gives CASRSTPGTGVRYGYTF. Looking up the rest from reference TRBV19 and TRBJ1-2 gives the full variable domain: DGGITQSPKYLFRKEGQNVTLSCEQNLNHDAMYWYRQDPGQGLRLIYYSQIVNDFQKGDIAEGYSVSREKKESFPLTVTSAQKNPTAFYLCASRSTPGTGVRYGYTFGSGTRLTVV.